The present TCR beta chain was sequenced within a study of T cell responses to AZD1222 COVID-19 vaccine. Regarding this clone: The antigen is undetermined.

Overall study results and limits: It was only a handful of AZD1222 recipients who were seropositive at baseline. Unmutated regions of variants are reportedly targeted by nearly half of spike-specific TCRs. The donor group comprised mostly white British people and more females; the analysis possibly underestimated clonal diversity.

Sequencing used immunoSEQ multiplex PCR; TCRdb keeps in-frame clones, though not all of them. The table includes 130,000 or so clones, around 89% detected once. V was shortened by 5 bases and J by 0 bases, with 6 bases between the two germline ends. This CDR3 has 13 amino acids. Germline V CDR1 and CDR2: SGHRS, YFSETQ. The gene calls are TRBV5-1 and TRBJ1-5; D is ambiguous. This sample comprised peripheral blood, obtained on day 0 of MenACWY control vaccination. This clonotype was obtained from an adult in good health. The CDR3 spells CASRPDSNQPQHF. CDR3 coding DNA: TGCGCCAGCAGACCCGATAGCAATCAGCCCCAGCATTTT.